Shown below are 10 T cell receptor beta chains from a single sample sequenced in a study of T cell clonotyping in hematopoietic cell transplantation. Repertoires were generated with immunoSEQ multiplex PCR, while TCRdb's copy carries only in-frame clones and drops some. This table holds under 7,500 clones, around 80% found once. Sequenced here: PBMCs, sampled 100 days after allogeneic stem cell transplant. Receptor source: a male patient aged 50 or older who had an allogeneic stem cell transplant from an unrelated donor, so the T cells may come from the graft donor. Some clones in this sample may be carry-over from other donors' samples.

This chain joins TRBV6-1 and TRBJ2-3; D call uncertain. CDR1 and CDR2 from the germline V gene are MNHNS and SASEGT. With 2 bases removed from V and 0 bases from J, the gap between germline ends came to 6 bases. CDR3 size: 14 residues. CDR3 region: CASSELLSTDTQYF. CDR3 sequence (DNA): TGTGCCAGCAGTGAATTGCTGAGCACAGATACGCAGTATTTT.

This clone is deemed medium-sized. The chain joins TRBV9 to TRBJ1-5; D uncertain. V gave up 0 bases and J gave up 1 base, with 8 bases separating them. Germline lookup yields CDR1 SGDLS and CDR2 YYNGEE. The CDR3 contains 15 residues. The CDR3 sequence is CASSVAGNSNQPQHF. The CDR3 coding sequence is TGTGCCAGCAGCGTAGCGGGGAACAGCAATCAGCCCCAGCATTTT.

This clone was seen more than once but under ten times. The sample carries other DNA sequences with the same CDR3. The J gene is TRBJ1-1, the V gene TRBV5-1, with unresolved D. The CDR3 has 14 amino acids. Germline V lookup: CDR1 SGHRS, CDR2 YFSETQ. Trimming took 2 bases from V and 5 from J, leaving 13 bases between them. The CDR3 protein is CASSLAGGGTEAFF. CDR3 sequence (DNA): TGCGCCAGCAGCTTAGCCGGAGGAGGGACTGAAGCTTTCTTT.

By share, this clone counts as large. The chain has TRBV2 and TRBJ1-1; D unresolved. This CDR3 has 15 residues. Germline-derived CDR1 and CDR2 are SNHLY and FYNNEI. The germline V and J ends were trimmed by 7 bases and 5 bases, with 20 bases remaining between them. CDR3 DNA: TGTGCCAGCACCCAGGCCGGAGGCGGGCGGACTGAAGCTTTCTTT. Its translation is CASTQAGGGRTEAFF.

The chain joins TRBV5-4 to TRBJ2-1, with TRBD2 matching over 11 bases. The CDR3 runs to 14 residues. The germline V gene has CDR1 SGHNT and CDR2 YYREEE (reference sequence). Trimming cost V 2 bases and J 9 bases; bases outside gene matches: 4. The CDR3: CASSLLAGDPEQFF. CDR3 nucleotides: TGTGCCAGCAGCTTACTAGCGGGGGACCCTGAGCAGTTCTTC.

The sample holds a few counts of this clone. The rearrangement joins TRBV2 to TRBJ1-2, with D tentatively TRBD1 (6 bases). Germline lookup yields CDR1 SNHLY and CDR2 FYNNEI. Trimming removed 4 bases from V and 8 bases from J, with 11 bases in between. The CDR3 runs 12 residues. CDR3 DNA sequence: TGTGCCAGCAGTGCCAGGGGATCGGGCTACACCTTC. Its translation: CASSARGSGYTF.

This clone has only one observation. The J gene is TRBJ1-2, the V gene TRBV6-6; D gene unclear. The CDR3 consists of 16 residues. The V gene's germline CDR1 is MNHNY and CDR2 SVGAGI (reference sequence). The V and J ends lost 0 bases and 2 bases respectively, with 13 bases between them. The CDR3 DNA reads TGTGCCAGCAGTTACTCGGCCGCAGGAAAGAACTATGGCTACACCTTC. It codes for CASSYSAAGKNYGYTF.

This clone is termed large (0.1 to 1%). J is TRBJ1-2 and V is TRBV5-8; tentative D call: TRBD1 (5 bases). Germline loops: CDR1 SGHTS, CDR2 YDEGEE. Trimming removed 0 bases at V and 8 bases at J, with 14 bases between. The CDR3 loop spans 14 amino acids. The DNA for the CDR3 is TGTGCCAGCAGCTTGGGGGGCCTGAGGGTCGGCTACACCTTC. Translating it yields CASSLGGLRVGYTF.

This clone was detected only once. The chain is built from TRBV5-1 and TRBJ2-7; D is perhaps TRBD1 (6 bases). Looked up from germline, CDR1 is SGHRS and CDR2 is YFSETQ. Trimming left V 4 bases short and J 0 bases short, with 14 bases between. CDR3 length equals 15 residues. The CDR3 coding sequence is TGCGCCAGCAGCCCTGAGAGGGGGTCCTCCTACGAGCAGTACTTC. Translated, it gives CASSPERGSSYEQYF.

This clone was recorded once. The chain uses TRBV30 and TRBJ1-2; a weak D match, TRBD1 (6 bases). V dropped 5 bases and J dropped 7 bases, with 17 bases sitting between them. Germline-derived CDR1 and CDR2 are GTSNPN and SVGIG (reference sequence). This CDR3 is 13 amino acids long. The CDR3, as DNA: TGTGCCTGGGGAAGGGAGAGGGGGTCTGGCTACACCTTC. It is translated as CAWGRERGSGYTF. Supplemented by reference TRBV30 and TRBJ1-2, the full variable domain reads SQTIHQWPATLVQPVGSPLSLECTVEGTSNPNLYWYRQAAGRGLQLLFYSVGIGQISSEVPQNLSASRPQDRQFILSSKKLLLSDSGFYLCAWGRERGSGYTFGSGTRLTVV.